These T cell receptor beta chains were read from a single sample in a study of control samples from healthy donors and cancer patients. The data were produced by immunoSEQ multiplex PCR, yet TCRdb's version contains in-frame clones alone and is incomplete. The table has 110,000 to 150,000 clones, 89% seen once. The specimen was blood. The receptors shown here come from a man aged 30 to 45 in good health. The CDR3 runs from the conserved cysteine through the conserved F or W. Fields, in order: clone size, D gene, V gene, J gene, CDR3 DNA, CDR3 protein. D genes are given only for firm matches. Clone size is shown for a subset of rows, as once, few, many or a class of expanded clone.

clone_size: NA
d_call: NA
v_call: TRBV7-8
j_call: TRBJ2-7
cdr3_nt: TGTGCCAGCAGCTTCGACGGTTACTACGAGCAGTACTTC
cdr3_aa: CASSFDGYYEQYF

clone_size: NA
d_call: NA
v_call: TRBV15
j_call: TRBJ2-3
cdr3_nt: TGTGCCACCACCCGGCAGGGAGGTGGGGCTTTCACAGATACGCAGTATTTT
cdr3_aa: CATTRQGGGAFTDTQYF

clone_size: NA
d_call: TRBD1
v_call: TRBV7-9
j_call: TRBJ1-2
cdr3_nt: TGTGCCAGCAGCGCTTCCGGGACAGGGTCGTCACAAGGTGGCTACACCTTC
cdr3_aa: CASSASGTGSSQGGYTF

clone_size: NA
d_call: TRBD2
v_call: TRBV12-5
j_call: TRBJ2-7
cdr3_nt: TGTGCTAGTGGTCCCGGGACTAGCGGCACCTACGAGCAGTACTTC
cdr3_aa: CASGPGTSGTYEQYF

clone_size: NA
d_call: NA
v_call: TRBV10-3
j_call: TRBJ2-1
cdr3_nt: TGTGCCATCAGTGAGTCTAGGGGAAATTACAATGAGCAGTTCTTC
cdr3_aa: CAISESRGNYNEQFF

clone_size: once
d_call: TRBD2
v_call: TRBV7-2
j_call: TRBJ2-7
cdr3_nt: TGTGCCAGCAGCTCGAGAGCGGGGAACTCCTACGAGCAGTACTTC
cdr3_aa: CASSSRAGNSYEQYF

clone_size: NA
d_call: TRBD1
v_call: TRBV5-5
j_call: TRBJ1-2
cdr3_nt: TGTGCCAGCAGCTTGGGGGACAGGACGGGCACCTTC
cdr3_aa: CASSLGDRTGTF

clone_size: NA
d_call: TRBD2
v_call: TRBV27
j_call: TRBJ2-5
cdr3_nt: TGTGCCAGCAGTCTAGGGACTACCTTACCGGGGGAGACCCAGTACTTC
cdr3_aa: CASSLGTTLPGETQYF

clone_size: NA
d_call: NA
v_call: TRBV27
j_call: TRBJ2-2
cdr3_nt: TGTGCCAGCGGTCCTTTGGGGGGCGCGAACACCGGGGAGCTGTTTTTT
cdr3_aa: CASGPLGGANTGELFF

clone_size: NA
d_call: NA
v_call: TRBV11-3
j_call: TRBJ2-2
cdr3_nt: TGTGCCAGCAGCCCTGGGGCCGGGCGGGACGGCACCGGGGAGCTGTTTTTT
cdr3_aa: CASSPGAGRDGTGELFF

clone_size: NA
d_call: TRBD2
v_call: TRBV6-2/TRBV6-3
j_call: TRBJ2-7
cdr3_nt: TGTGCCAGCAGCCCGCCCGGACTAGCGGGCTACGAGCAGTACTTC
cdr3_aa: CASSPPGLAGYEQYF

clone_size: once
d_call: NA
v_call: TRBV18
j_call: TRBJ1-1
cdr3_nt: TGTGCCAGCTCACCACTTGTCAGGGACACTGAAGCTTTCTTT
cdr3_aa: CASSPLVRDTEAFF

clone_size: NA
d_call: NA
v_call: TRBV25-1
j_call: TRBJ2-5
cdr3_nt: TGTGCCAGTCTGGCCGGGGCAGGGGGGTACCAAGAGACCCAGTACTTC
cdr3_aa: CASLAGAGGYQETQYF

clone_size: NA
d_call: NA
v_call: TRBV5-1
j_call: TRBJ1-4
cdr3_nt: TGCGCCAGCAGCTTCGCCGGAAAGGCTAATGAAAAACTGTTTTTT
cdr3_aa: CASSFAGKANEKLFF

clone_size: once
d_call: TRBD1
v_call: TRBV19
j_call: TRBJ1-4
cdr3_nt: TGTGCCAGTAGTATGGGACAGAGGGCTAATGAAAAACTGTTTTTT
cdr3_aa: CASSMGQRANEKLFF

clone_size: NA
d_call: NA
v_call: TRBV18
j_call: TRBJ1-6
cdr3_nt: TGTGCCAGCCTAGGGGTCTTTGGTTCACCCCTCCACTTT
cdr3_aa: CASLGVFGSPLHF

clone_size: NA
d_call: NA
v_call: TRBV27
j_call: TRBJ1-3
cdr3_nt: TGTGCCAGCAGTCCCCATAAGAAGCTTGGAAACACCATATATTTT
cdr3_aa: CASSPHKKLGNTIYF